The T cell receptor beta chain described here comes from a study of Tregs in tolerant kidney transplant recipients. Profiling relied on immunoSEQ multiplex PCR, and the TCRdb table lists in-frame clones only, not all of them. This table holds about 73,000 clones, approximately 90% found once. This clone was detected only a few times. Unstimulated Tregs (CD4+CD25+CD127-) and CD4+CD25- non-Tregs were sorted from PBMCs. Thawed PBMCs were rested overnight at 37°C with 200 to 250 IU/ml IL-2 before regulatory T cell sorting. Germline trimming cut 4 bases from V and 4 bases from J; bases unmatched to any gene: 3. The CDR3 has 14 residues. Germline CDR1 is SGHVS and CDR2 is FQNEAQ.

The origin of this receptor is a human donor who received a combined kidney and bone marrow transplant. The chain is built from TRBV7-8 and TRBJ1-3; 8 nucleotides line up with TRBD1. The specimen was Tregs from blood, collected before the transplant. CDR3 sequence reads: CASSSYRGGNTIYF. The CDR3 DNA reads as TGTGCCAGCAGCTCTTACAGGGGGGGAAACACCATATATTTT. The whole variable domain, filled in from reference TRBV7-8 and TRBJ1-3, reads GAGVSQSPRYKVAKRGQDVALRCDPISGHVSLFWYQQALGQGPEFLTYFQNEAQLDKSGLPSDRFFAERPEGSVSTLKIQRTQQEDSAVYLCASSSYRGGNTIYFGEGSWLTVV.